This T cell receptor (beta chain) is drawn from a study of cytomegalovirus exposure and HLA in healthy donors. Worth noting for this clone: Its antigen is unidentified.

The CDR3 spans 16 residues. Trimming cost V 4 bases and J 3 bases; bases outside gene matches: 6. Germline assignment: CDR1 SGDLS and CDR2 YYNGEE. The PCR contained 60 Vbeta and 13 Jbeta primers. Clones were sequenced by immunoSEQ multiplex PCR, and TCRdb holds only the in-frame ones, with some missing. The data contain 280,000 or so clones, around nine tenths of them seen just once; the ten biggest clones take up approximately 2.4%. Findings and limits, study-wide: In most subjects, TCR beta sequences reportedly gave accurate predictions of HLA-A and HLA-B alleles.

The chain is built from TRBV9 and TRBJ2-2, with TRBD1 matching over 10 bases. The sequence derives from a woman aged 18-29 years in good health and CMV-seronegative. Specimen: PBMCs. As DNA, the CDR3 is TGTGCCAGCAGCCTTAGACAGGGGGCCCACACCGGGGAGCTGTTTTTT. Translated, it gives CASSLRQGAHTGELFF. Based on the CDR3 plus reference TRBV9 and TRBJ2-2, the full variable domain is DSGVTQTPKHLITATGQRVTLRCSPRSGDLSVYWYQQSLDQGLQFLIQYYNGEERAKGNILERFSAQQFPDLHSELNLSSLELGDSALYFCASSLRQGAHTGELFFGEGSRLTVL.